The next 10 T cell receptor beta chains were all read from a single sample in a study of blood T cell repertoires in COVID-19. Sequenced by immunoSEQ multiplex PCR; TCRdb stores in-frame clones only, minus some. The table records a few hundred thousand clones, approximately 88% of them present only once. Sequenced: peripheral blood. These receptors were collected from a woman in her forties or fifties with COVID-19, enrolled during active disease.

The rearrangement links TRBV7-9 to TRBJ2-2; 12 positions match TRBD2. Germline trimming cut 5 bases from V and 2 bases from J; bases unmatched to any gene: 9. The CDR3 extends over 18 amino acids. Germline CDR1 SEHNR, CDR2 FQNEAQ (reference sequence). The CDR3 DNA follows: TGTGCCAGCAGCCGTGGGACTAGCGGGCTGAGAAACACCGGGGAGCTGTTTTTT. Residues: CASSRGTSGLRNTGELFF.

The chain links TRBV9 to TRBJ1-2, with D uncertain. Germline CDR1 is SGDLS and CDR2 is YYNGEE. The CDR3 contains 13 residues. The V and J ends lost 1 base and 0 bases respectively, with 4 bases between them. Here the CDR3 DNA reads TGTGCCAGCAGCGTACGAGCTAACTATGGCTACACCTTC. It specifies CASSVRANYGYTF.

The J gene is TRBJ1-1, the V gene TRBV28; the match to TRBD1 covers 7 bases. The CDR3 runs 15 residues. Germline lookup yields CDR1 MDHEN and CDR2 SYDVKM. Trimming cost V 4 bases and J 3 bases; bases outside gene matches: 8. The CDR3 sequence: CASSSQTGSDTEAFF. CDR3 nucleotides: TGTGCCAGCAGTTCCCAGACAGGGAGTGACACTGAAGCTTTCTTT.

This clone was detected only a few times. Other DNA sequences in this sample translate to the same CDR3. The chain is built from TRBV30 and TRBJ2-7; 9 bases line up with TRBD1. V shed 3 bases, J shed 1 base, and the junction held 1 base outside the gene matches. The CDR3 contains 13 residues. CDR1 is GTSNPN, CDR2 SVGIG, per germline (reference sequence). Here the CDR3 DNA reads TGTGCCTGGAGGACAGGGGGTTCCTACGAGCAGTACTTC. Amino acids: CAWRTGGSYEQYF.

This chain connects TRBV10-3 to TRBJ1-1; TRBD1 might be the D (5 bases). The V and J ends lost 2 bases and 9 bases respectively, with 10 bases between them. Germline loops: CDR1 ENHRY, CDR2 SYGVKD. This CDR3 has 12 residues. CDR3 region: CAISEGADKAFF. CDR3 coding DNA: TGTGCCATCAGTGAGGGGGCAGATAAAGCTTTCTTT.

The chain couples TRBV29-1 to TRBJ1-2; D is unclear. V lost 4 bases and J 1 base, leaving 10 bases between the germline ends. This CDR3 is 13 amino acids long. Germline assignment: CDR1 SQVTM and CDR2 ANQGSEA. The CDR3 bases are TGCAGCGTTGTCGTACTCCTTAACTATGGCTACACCTTC. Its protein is CSVVVLLNYGYTF. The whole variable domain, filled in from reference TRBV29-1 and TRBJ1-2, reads SAVISQKPSRDICQRGTSLTIQCQVDSQVTMMFWYRQQPGQSLTLIATANQGSEATYESGFVIDKFPISRPNLTFSTLTVSNMSPEDSSIYLCSVVVLLNYGYTFGSGTRLTVV.

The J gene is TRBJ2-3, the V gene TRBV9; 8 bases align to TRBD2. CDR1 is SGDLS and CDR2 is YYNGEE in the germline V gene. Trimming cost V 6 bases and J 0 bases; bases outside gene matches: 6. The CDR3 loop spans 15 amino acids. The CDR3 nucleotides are TGTGCCAGCACCCGTAGCGGGACAAGCACAGATACGCAGTATTTT. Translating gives CASTRSGTSTDTQYF. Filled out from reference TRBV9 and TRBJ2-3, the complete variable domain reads DSGVTQTPKHLITATGQRVTLRCSPRSGDLSVYWYQQSLDQGLQFLIQYYNGEERAKGNILERFSAQQFPDLHSELNLSSLELGDSALYFCASTRSGTSTDTQYFGPGTRLTVL.

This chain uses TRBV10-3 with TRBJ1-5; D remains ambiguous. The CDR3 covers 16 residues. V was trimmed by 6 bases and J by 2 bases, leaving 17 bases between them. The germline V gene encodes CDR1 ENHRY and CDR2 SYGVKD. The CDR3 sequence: CAISAADWYGNQPQHF. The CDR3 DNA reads TGTGCCATCAGCGCTGCAGACTGGTACGGCAATCAGCCCCAGCATTTT.

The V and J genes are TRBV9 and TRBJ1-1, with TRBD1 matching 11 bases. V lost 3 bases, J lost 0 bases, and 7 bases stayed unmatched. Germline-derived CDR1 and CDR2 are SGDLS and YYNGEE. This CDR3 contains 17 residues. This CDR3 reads CASSAGTGGGMNTEAFF. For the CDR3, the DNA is TGTGCCAGCAGCGCCGGGACAGGGGGAGGGATGAACACTGAAGCTTTCTTT.

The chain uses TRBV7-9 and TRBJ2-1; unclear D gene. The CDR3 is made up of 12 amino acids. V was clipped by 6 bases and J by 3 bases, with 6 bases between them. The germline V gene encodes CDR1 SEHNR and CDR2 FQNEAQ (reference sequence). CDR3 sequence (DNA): TGTGCCAGCAGGCTATTCTACAATGAGCAGTTCTTC. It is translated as CASRLFYNEQFF.